The 4 T cell receptor beta chains reported below all come from one sample, sequenced in a study of blood T cell repertoires in COVID-19. Sequencing used immunoSEQ multiplex PCR; TCRdb keeps in-frame clones, though not all of them. In the table there are about 300,000 clones, around 85% of which are singletons. Sample: PBMCs or T cells enriched from blood (not recorded which). These receptors were collected from a woman in her forties or fifties who had recovered from COVID-19.

In this sample, this clone turned up once. The chain links TRBV4-1 to TRBJ2-5, with D possibly TRBD1 on 6 matching bases. Per germline, CDR1 MGHRA and CDR2 YSYEKL. Trimming removed 3 bases at V and 2 bases at J, with 22 bases between. This CDR3 comprises 18 residues. The CDR3 reads CASSHPDRTDNVQETQYF. CDR3 DNA: TGCGCCAGCAGCCACCCCGACCGGACAGACAATGTGCAAGAGACCCAGTACTTC.

This clone came up a few times. This chain joins TRBV19 and TRBJ1-4; perhaps TRBD1 as D (6 bases). Germline V gives CDR1 LNHDA, CDR2 SQIVND (reference sequence). Trimming cost V 3 bases and J 8 bases, with 19 bases left between them. CDR3 length equals 16 residues. CDR3 region: CASSIFGAGEGEKLFF. CDR3 bases: TGTGCCAGTAGTATTTTCGGGGCAGGGGAGGGCGAAAAACTGTTTTTT.

The gene calls are TRBV6-5 and TRBJ2-2; TRBD1 agrees at 8 bases. V lost 7 bases to trimming and J lost 3 bases; unmatched junction nucleotides: 7. The CDR3 sequence is 15 residues long. The V gene's germline CDR1 is MNHEY and CDR2 SVGAGI. The DNA of the CDR3 is TGTGCCAGCATCCTAGACAGGGGAGACACCGGGGAGCTGTTTTTT. This sequence encodes CASILDRGDTGELFF.

This sequence joins TRBV24-1 and TRBJ1-1; D might be TRBD1 (5 bases). The V gene's germline CDR1 is KGHDR and CDR2 SFDVKD. Trimming stripped 6 bases from V and 7 bases from J, with 8 bases between. The CDR3 has 11 residues. DNA of the CDR3: TGTGCCACCAGTCAGGGCGGTGAAGCTTTCTTT. Protein: CATSQGGEAFF.